The clone carrying this TCR beta chain showed up many times. What it binds is not known. The authors prepared the TCRbeta library with unique molecular identifiers. MiXCR, applied by TCRdb to the PCR reads, yields one record per CDR3 protein. The table records more than 200,000 distinct CDR3 sequences, approximately 8.4% of them present only once. This CDR3 spans 15 amino acids. Trimming stripped 3 bases from V and 0 bases from J, with 13 bases between. Germline CDR1 reads DFQATT; CDR2 reads SNEGSKA (reference sequence). The data belong to a study of T-cell reconstitution after alpha-beta-depleted transplantation in children. Study observations and caveats: The high TCRbeta diversity at day 60 in some patients came from surviving recipient T cells and thymic progenitors. Several hundred expanded graft clones reportedly supplied alpha-beta T cells about two months after transplant. By one year post-transplant, T-cell counts and diversity largely arose from T cells that were newly produced.

This chain uses TRBV20-1 with TRBJ2-3; D is possibly TRBD1 or TRBD2 (5 bases each). This TCR was recovered from a male patient between 2 and 10 years old who had a stem cell transplant for acute myeloid leukemia, so the T cells may come from the graft donor. Sequencing was performed on PBMCs, mostly from graft donor cells, taken 360 days after TCRalphabeta/CD19-depleted stem cell transplant. The CDR3 is CSASRDRGSTDTQYF. The DNA for the CDR3 is TGCAGTGCTAGCCGGGACCGGGGTAGCACAGATACGCAGTATTTT.